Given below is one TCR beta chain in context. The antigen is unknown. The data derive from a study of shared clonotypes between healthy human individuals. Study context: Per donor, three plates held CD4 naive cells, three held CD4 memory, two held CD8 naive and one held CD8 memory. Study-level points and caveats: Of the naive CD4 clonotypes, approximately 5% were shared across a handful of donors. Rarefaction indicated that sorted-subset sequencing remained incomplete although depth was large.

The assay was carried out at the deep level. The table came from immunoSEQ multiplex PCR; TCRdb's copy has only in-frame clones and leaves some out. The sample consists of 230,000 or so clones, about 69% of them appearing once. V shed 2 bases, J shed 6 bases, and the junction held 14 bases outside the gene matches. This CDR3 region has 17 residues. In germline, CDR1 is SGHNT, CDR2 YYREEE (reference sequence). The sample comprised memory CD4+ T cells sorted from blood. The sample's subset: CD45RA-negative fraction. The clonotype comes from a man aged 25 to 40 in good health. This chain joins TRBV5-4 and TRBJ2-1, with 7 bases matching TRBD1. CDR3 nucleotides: TGTGCCAGCAGCTTCTTTCCACGGGACAGAAATATCAATGAGCAGTTCTTC. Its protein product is CASSFFPRDRNINEQFF.